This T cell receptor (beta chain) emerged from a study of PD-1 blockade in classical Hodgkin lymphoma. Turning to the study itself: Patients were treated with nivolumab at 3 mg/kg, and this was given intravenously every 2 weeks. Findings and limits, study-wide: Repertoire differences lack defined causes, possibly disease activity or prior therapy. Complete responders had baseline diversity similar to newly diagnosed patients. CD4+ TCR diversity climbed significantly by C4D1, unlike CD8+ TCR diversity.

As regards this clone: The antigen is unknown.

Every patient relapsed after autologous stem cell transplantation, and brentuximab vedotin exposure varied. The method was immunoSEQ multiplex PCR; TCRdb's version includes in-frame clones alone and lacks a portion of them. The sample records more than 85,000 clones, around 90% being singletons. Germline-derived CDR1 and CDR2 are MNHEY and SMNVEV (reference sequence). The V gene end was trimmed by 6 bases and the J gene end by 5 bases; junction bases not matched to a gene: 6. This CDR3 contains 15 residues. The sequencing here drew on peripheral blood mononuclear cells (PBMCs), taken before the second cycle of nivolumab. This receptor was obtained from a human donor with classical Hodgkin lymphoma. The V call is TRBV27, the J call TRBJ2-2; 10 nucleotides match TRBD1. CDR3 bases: TGTGCCAGCAGCCCACGGGACAGGGGAACCGGGGAGCTGTTTTTT. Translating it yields CASSPRDRGTGELFF.